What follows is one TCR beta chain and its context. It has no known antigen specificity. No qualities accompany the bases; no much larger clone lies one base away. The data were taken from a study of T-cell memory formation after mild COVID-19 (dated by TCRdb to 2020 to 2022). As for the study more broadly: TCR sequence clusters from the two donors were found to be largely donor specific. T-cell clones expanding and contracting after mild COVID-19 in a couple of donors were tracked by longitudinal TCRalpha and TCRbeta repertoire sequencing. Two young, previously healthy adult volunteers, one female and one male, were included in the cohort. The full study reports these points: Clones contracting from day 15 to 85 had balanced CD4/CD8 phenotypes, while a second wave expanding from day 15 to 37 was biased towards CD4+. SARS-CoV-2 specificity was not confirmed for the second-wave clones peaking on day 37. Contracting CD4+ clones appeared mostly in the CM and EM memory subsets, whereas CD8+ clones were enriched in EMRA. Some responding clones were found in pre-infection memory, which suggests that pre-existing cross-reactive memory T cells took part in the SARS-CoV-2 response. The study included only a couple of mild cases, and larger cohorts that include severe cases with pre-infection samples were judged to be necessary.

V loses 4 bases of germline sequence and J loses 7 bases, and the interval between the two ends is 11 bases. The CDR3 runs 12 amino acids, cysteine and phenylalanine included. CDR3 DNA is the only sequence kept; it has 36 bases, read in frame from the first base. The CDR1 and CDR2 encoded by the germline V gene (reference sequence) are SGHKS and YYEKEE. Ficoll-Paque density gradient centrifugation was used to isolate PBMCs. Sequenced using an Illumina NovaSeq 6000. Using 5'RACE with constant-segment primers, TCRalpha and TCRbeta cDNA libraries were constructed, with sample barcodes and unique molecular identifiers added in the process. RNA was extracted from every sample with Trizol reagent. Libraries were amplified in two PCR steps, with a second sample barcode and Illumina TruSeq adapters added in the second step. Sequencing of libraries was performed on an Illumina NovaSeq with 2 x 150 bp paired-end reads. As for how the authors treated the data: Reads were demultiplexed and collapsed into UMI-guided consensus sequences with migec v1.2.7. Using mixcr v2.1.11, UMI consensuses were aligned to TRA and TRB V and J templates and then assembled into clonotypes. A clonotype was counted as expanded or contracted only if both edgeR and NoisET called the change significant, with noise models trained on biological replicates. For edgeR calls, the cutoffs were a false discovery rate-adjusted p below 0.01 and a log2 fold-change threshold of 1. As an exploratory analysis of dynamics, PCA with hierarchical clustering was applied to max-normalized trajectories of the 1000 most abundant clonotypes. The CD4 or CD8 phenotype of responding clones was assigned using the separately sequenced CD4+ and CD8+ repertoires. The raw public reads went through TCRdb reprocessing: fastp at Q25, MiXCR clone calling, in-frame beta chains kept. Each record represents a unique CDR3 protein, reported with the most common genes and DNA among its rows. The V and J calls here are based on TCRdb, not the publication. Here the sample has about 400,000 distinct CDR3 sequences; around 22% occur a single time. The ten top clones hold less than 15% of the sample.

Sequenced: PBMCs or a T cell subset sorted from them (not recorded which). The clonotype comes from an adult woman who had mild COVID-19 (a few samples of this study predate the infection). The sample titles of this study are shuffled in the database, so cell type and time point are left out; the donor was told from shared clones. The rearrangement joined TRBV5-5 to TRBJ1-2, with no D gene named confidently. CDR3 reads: CASSQSFFGYTF. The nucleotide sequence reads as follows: TGTGCCAGCAGCCAGAGCTTCTTTGGCTACACCTTC. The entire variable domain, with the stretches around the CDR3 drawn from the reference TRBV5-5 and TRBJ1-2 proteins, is DAGVTQSPTHLIKTRGQQVTLRCSPISGHKSVSWYQQVLGQGPQFIFQYYEKEERGRGNFPDRFSARQFPNYSSELNVNALLLGDSALYLCASSQSFFGYTFGSGTRLTVV.